This T cell receptor beta chain stems from a study of T cells in localized non-small cell lung cancer. Overall study findings and caveats: Adjacent lung had a median around 50 of the 100 largest tumor clones. Owing to sequencing of a solitary tumor region, heterogeneity cannot be discounted. There was an association of higher blood T cell density with longer overall survival. Among the tissues sampled, uninvolved adjacent lung had the highest T cell clonality, above tumor.

A remark on this clone: Its target is unknown.

V was trimmed by 4 bases and J by 7 bases, leaving 17 bases between them. The CDR3 is 15 amino acids. CDR1 is SGHRS, CDR2 YFSETQ, per germline. Using immunoSEQ multiplex PCR, the repertoire was profiled, and TCRdb retains in-frame clones only, with some absent. The sample lists 65,000 to 80,000 clones, roughly 80% occurring once. The receptor was isolated from an older female donor with stage I lung adenocarcinoma. Sequenced here: peripheral blood, sampled before any cancer treatment. The rearrangement uses TRBV5-1 and TRBJ2-2; the D gene is possibly TRBD2 (7 bases). The CDR3 sequence: CASSPRGGSGGELFF. DNA for the CDR3: TGCGCCAGCAGCCCCCGCGGGGGCTCTGGCGGGGAGCTGTTTTTT.